These 10 T cell receptor beta chains share one sample of origin, sequenced in a study of T-cell memory formation after mild COVID-19. TCRdb itself ran the 5' RACE reads through MiXCR, one entry per CDR3 protein. The data hold approximately 440,000 distinct CDR3 sequences, with around 18% observed a single time. Material: PBMCs or a T cell subset sorted from them (not recorded which). These receptors all come from an adult woman who had mild COVID-19 (a few samples of this study predate the infection). Cell type and time point are not known.

This sequence joins TRBV11-2 and TRBJ2-7, with D possibly TRBD1 on 5 matching bases. CDR3 length equals 15 residues. CDR1 is SGHAT, CDR2 FQNNGV, per germline. V was trimmed by 4 bases and J by 7 bases, leaving 20 bases between them. The CDR3 DNA reads as TGTGCCAGCAGCTCCTTCGACCGGCAGGGTCGAGAGCAGTACTTC. Amino acids: CASSSFDRQGREQYF. Based on the CDR3 plus reference TRBV11-2 and TRBJ2-7, the full variable domain is EAGVAQSPRYKIIEKRQSVAFWCNPISGHATLYWYQQILGQGPKLLIQFQNNGVVDDSQLPKDRFSAERLKGVDSTLKIQPAKLEDSAVYLCASSSFDRQGREQYFGPGTRLTVT.

The chain combines TRBV4-1 with TRBJ1-2, with TRBD1 matching over 10 bases. The CDR3 is 15 amino acids. Germline V gene sequence: CDR1 MGHRA, CDR2 YSYEKL. V shed 4 bases, J shed 5 bases, and the junction held 7 bases outside the gene matches. The CDR3 coding sequence is TGCGCCAGCAGCCCGCTTGGGACAGGGGAGTATGGCTACACCTTC. Encoded protein: CASSPLGTGEYGYTF.

This clonotype was detected once. This chain joins TRBV5-1 and TRBJ2-1, with 7 bases aligning to TRBD2. The CDR3 covers 15 residues. The ends lost 0 bases at V and 5 bases at J; junction bases unmatched: 5. The germline V gene has CDR1 SGHRS and CDR2 YFSETQ. CDR3 sequence: CASSLGGSGNNEQFF. CDR3 coding DNA: TGCGCCAGCAGCTTGGGCGGGAGTGGCAACAATGAGCAGTTCTTC.

The chain is built from TRBV7-7 and TRBJ2-2, with 8 bases matching TRBD1. From germline, CDR1 is SSHAT and CDR2 FNYEAQ (reference sequence). This CDR3 is 14 amino acids long. V was clipped by 5 bases and J by 7 bases; unmatched bases: 6. CDR3 nucleotide sequence: TGTGCCAGCAGCCCCGACAGGGGTGTCGGGGAGCTGTTTTTT. Protein sequence: CASSPDRGVGELFF.

This clonotype was seen a few times. This chain uses TRBV11-1 with TRBJ2-1, with 7 bases that match TRBD1. The CDR3 contains 16 residues. V lost 5 bases, J lost 7 bases, and 14 bases stayed unmatched. The germline CDR1 and CDR2 sequences are SGHAT and FQDESV (reference sequence). Written as DNA, the CDR3 is TGTGCCAGCAGCCTACAGGGGAGTGGTGGTGGGAATGAGCAGTTCTTC. Translation: CASSLQGSGGGNEQFF.

The CDR3 nucleotides are TGTGCCAGCAGTATAGGACAGTTGCCCTACGAGCAGTACTTC. Its translation is CASSIGQLPYEQYF. V is TRBV12-3 or TRBV12-4 and J is TRBJ2-7, with a weak D call TRBD1 (6 bases). Deletions cut 5 bases from V and 2 bases from J, with 13 bases between. This CDR3 is built from 14 residues.

The sample holds a few counts of this clonotype. The chain combines TRBV12-3 or TRBV12-4 with TRBJ2-7, with D perhaps given as TRBD1 or TRBD2 (5 bases each). There are 14 residues in the CDR3. Trimming pared 3 bases from V and 2 bases from J, leaving 11 bases between. The chain's CDR3 is CASSFHGDPYEQYF. CDR3 in DNA: TGTGCCAGCAGTTTCCACGGGGACCCCTACGAGCAGTACTTC.

DNA of the CDR3: TGTGCCAGTCAAAGTCAGACGGCGGCCAACGTCCTGACTTTC. The encoded protein is CASQSQTAANVLTF. The chain is built from TRBV7-2 and TRBJ2-6, with D unclear. The V gene's germline CDR1 is SGHTA and CDR2 FQGNSA. Trimming cost V 9 bases and J 6 bases, with 15 bases left between them. The CDR3 covers 14 residues.

The J gene is TRBJ2-1, the V gene TRBV5-1; D call uncertain. The germline V gene has CDR1 SGHRS and CDR2 YFSETQ. The CDR3 has 11 residues. Trimming pared 6 bases from V and 7 bases from J, leaving 8 bases between. CDR3 sequence reads: CASTIGNEQFF. The DNA for the CDR3 is TGCGCCAGCACCATAGGGAATGAGCAGTTCTTC.

The rearrangement joins TRBV12-3 or TRBV12-4 to TRBJ1-4; D is undetermined. Trimming stripped 3 bases from V and 1 base from J, with 9 bases between. The CDR3 totals 15 residues. The CDR3 bases are TGTGCCAGCAGTTTTCACGGAGGAACTAATGAAAAACTGTTTTTT. It specifies CASSFHGGTNEKLFF.